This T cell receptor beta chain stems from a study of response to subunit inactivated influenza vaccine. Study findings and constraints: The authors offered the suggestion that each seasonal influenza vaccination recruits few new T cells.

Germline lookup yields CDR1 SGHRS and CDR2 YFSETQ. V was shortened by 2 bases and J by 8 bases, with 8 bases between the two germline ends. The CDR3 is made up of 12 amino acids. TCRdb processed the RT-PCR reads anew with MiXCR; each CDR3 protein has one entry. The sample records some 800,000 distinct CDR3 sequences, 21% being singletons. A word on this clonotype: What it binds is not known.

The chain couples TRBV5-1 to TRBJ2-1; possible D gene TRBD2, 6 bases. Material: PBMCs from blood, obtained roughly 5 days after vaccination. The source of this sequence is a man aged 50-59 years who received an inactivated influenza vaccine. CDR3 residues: CASSFTSYEQFF. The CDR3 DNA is TGCGCCAGCAGCTTTACTAGCTATGAGCAGTTCTTC. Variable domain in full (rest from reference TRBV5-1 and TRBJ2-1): KAGVTQTPRYLIKTRGQQVTLSCSPISGHRSVSWYQQTPGQGLQFLFEYFSETQRNKGNFPGRFSGRQFSNSRSEMNVSTLELGDSALYLCASSFTSYEQFFGPGTRLTVL.